This T cell receptor (beta chain) emerged from a study of immune evolution from preneoplasia to lung adenocarcinoma. The study's findings and limits: Top clone share appeared to fall from AAH through AIS, MIA, adenocarcinoma.

As for this clone: Its antigen is currently unknown.

Method: immunoSEQ multiplex PCR; TCRdb's copy keeps in-frame clones and lacks some. The repertoire includes fewer than 50,000 clones, roughly 80% of them detected once, and less than 6% sits in the top ten. Material: FFPE invasive lung adenocarcinoma tissue. The sequence was collected from a person between 60 and 69 years old with lung adenocarcinoma.

CDR3 protein: CASSQYTGELFF. The CDR3 nucleotides read TGTGCCAGCTCACAGTACACCGGGGAGCTGTTTTTT. The rearrangement links TRBV18 to TRBJ2-2; D unresolved. The CDR3 spans 12 residues. Germline V gene data show CDR1 as KGHSH and CDR2 as LQKENI. Trimming cost V 4 bases and J 3 bases, with 3 bases left between them.